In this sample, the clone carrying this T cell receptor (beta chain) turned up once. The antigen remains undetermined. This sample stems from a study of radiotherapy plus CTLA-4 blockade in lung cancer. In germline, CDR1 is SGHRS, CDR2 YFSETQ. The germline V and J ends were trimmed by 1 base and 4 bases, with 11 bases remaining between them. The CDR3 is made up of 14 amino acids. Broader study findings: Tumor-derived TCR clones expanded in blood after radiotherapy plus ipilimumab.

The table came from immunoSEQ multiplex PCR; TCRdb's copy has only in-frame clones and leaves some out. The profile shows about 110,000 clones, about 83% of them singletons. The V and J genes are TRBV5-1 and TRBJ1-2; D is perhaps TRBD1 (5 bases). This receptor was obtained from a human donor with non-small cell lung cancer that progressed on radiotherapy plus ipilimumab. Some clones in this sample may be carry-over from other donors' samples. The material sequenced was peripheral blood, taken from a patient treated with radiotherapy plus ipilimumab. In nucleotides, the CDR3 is TGCGCCAGCAGCTTGTCGGAGGGGCGCTATGGCTACACCTTC. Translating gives CASSLSEGRYGYTF.